The rows below give T cell receptor beta chains drawn from one sample of a study of PD-1 blockade in classical Hodgkin lymphoma. Sequencing used immunoSEQ multiplex PCR; TCRdb keeps in-frame clones, though not all of them. The sample includes tens of thousands of clones, approximately 92% seen only once; the top ten take around 10%. Sequenced here: peripheral blood mononuclear cells (PBMCs), sampled before the second cycle of nivolumab. These TCRs come from a human donor with classical Hodgkin lymphoma. The CDR3 runs from the conserved cysteine through the conserved F or W. The D gene is left open where the match is weak. Clone sizes are given selectively: once, few, many, or a class where the clone is expanded.

v_gene	d_gene	abundance	j_gene	CDR3nt	CDR3aa
TRBV30	-	-	TRBJ2-3	TGTGCCTGGAGTGGAGAGGGACGAGGCACAGATACGCAGTATTTT	CAWSGEGRGTDTQYF
TRBV29-1	-	-	TRBJ2-3	TGCAGCGCATCAAATTCGGCCGCAAGCACAGATACGCAGTATTTT	CSASNSAASTDTQYF
TRBV7-2	-	-	TRBJ1-5	TGTGCCAGCAGTCAAAAAATCCAGCCCCAGCATTTT	CASSQKIQPQHF
TRBV28	-	-	TRBJ1-5	TGTGCCAGCAGTTTATATCGGGGGGGGAGCAATCAGCCCCAGCATTTT	CASSLYRGGSNQPQHF
TRBV6-5	TRBD1	-	TRBJ2-6	TGTGCCAGCAAGGGACAGAACTCTGGGGCCAACGTCCTGACTTTC	CASKGQNSGANVLTF
TRBV11-3	-	-	TRBJ1-5	TGTGCCAGCAGCTTAGGTCCTTTCAGGGTTGTGGAGCCCCAGCATTTT	CASSLGPFRVVEPQHF
TRBV28	-	-	TRBJ2-5	TGTGCCAGCAGTTTTTGGGAGACACTCCAAGAGACCCAGTACTTC	CASSFWETLQETQYF
TRBV6-1	TRBD2	-	TRBJ2-7	TGTGCCAGCAGTCCCTCACTCGGGGGGTACGAGCAGTACTTC	CASSPSLGGYEQYF
TRBV5-3	-	-	TRBJ1-4	TGTGCCAGAATACAGGGAAATCTAAGTAATGAAAAACTGTTTTTT	CARIQGNLSNEKLFF
TRBV19	-	-	TRBJ2-1	TGTGCCAGTAGTATAGGCTATAGCGAGCAGTTCTTC	CASSIGYSEQFF
TRBV7-3	-	-	TRBJ2-3	TGTGCCAGCAGCTTGGGCCGATCCTACACAGATACGCAGTATTTT	CASSLGRSYTDTQYF
TRBV27	-	-	TRBJ2-7	TGTGCCAGCAGGGTTTTGGGGGCAGGGAACCACGAGCAGTACTTC	CASRVLGAGNHEQYF
TRBV5-1	TRBD1	-	TRBJ2-3	TGCGCCAGCAGCTTGGGAGACAGGGTATTTGGTACGCAGTATTTT	CASSLGDRVFGTQYF
TRBV15	-	-	TRBJ1-2	TGTGCCACCAGCAGAGACAGGGGAACTAACTATGGCTACACCTTC	CATSRDRGTNYGYTF
TRBV7-9	-	-	TRBJ2-5	TGTGCCAGCAGCGCAGACCCAATCCCGCAAGAGACCCAGTACTTC	CASSADPIPQETQYF
TRBV2	-	once	TRBJ2-3	TGTGCCAGCAGCCCCCAGTATACGCAGTATTTT	CASSPQYTQYF
TRBV15	-	-	TRBJ2-7	TGTGCCACCAGCAGAGATCAGGGGACCTACGAGCAGTACTTC	CATSRDQGTYEQYF
TRBV18	TRBD1	-	TRBJ1-6	TGTGCCAGCGCGGGACAGGGGACTAATAATTCACCCCTCCACTTT	CASAGQGTNNSPLHF
TRBV12-5	-	-	TRBJ2-1	TGTGCTAGTGGTTTGTTTAGGCAGAATGAGCAGTTCTTC	CASGLFRQNEQFF
TRBV7-9	TRBD2	-	TRBJ2-1	TGTGCGAGCAGTGGCGGGGGCTACAATGAGCAGTTCTTC	CASSGGGYNEQFF
TRBV10-3	-	few	TRBJ2-7	TGTGCCGCCACAGGCCCACAGGCCTACGAGCAGTACTTC	CAATGPQAYEQYF
TRBV30	TRBD2	-	TRBJ2-7	TGTGCCTGGAGTCCCGGACTAGCGGGCTCCTACGAGCAGTACTTC	CAWSPGLAGSYEQYF
TRBV18	-	-	TRBJ1-5	TGTGCCAGCTCACCGGGGAACAGGGTGTCGGGGCCCCAGCATTTT	CASSPGNRVSGPQHF
TRBV6-5	-	-	TRBJ2-2	TGTGCCAGCAGTGCCGGGACAACGAACACCGGGGAGCTGTTTTTT	CASSAGTTNTGELFF
TRBV10-2	TRBD1	-	TRBJ1-4	TGCGCCAGCGGCTACGGCGGGACAGCTAATGAAAAACTGTTTTTT	CASGYGGTANEKLFF
TRBV4-1	TRBD1	-	TRBJ2-1	TGCGCCAGCAGCCACGGGACAGTAACTAACAATGAGCAGTTCTTC	CASSHGTVTNNEQFF
TRBV5-1	-	-	TRBJ2-7	TGCGCCAGCAGCTCGAGGGGCAACCCCCCCTACGAGCAGTACTTC	CASSSRGNPPYEQYF
TRBV5-6	-	-	TRBJ1-1	TGTGCCAGCAGCCGAGTGTCGTGGCAGAACACTGAAGCTTTCTTT	CASSRVSWQNTEAFF
TRBV5-1	-	-	TRBJ2-7	TGCGCCAGCAGCTTCGGCGGGGAAGTATTTCACGAGCAGTACTTC	CASSFGGEVFHEQYF
TRBV27	-	-	TRBJ2-2	TGTGCCAGCAGTGCCCGCGGGCCCGGGGAGCTGTTTTTT	CASSARGPGELFF
TRBV28	TRBD1	-	TRBJ2-7	TGTGCCATTCGAGGGGGCGGCTACGAGCAGTACTTC	CAIRGGGYEQYF
TRBV28	-	-	TRBJ1-1	TGTGCCAGCAGTTTAAACTCTCGGGCTGAAGCTTTCTTT	CASSLNSRAEAFF
TRBV27	TRBD1	-	TRBJ2-1	TGTGCCAGCAGTTGGGGACAGGGGATACAGAATGAGCAGTTCTTC	CASSWGQGIQNEQFF
TRBV4-1	-	-	TRBJ2-3	TGCGCCAGCAGCCAAGAATCAGGCACAGATACGCAGTATTTT	CASSQESGTDTQYF
TRBV18	-	-	TRBJ2-1	TGTGCCAGCTCACAATCAACAGGGACTTATGAGCAGTTCTTC	CASSQSTGTYEQFF
TRBV28	-	few	TRBJ2-7	TGTGCCAGCAGTATGGGTCCCGGCTCCTACGAGCAGTACTTC	CASSMGPGSYEQYF
TRBV7-2	-	-	TRBJ2-7	TGTGCCAGCAGTAAAACAGGGAATGGCGAGCAGTACTTC	CASSKTGNGEQYF
TRBV19	-	-	TRBJ2-2	TGTGCCAGTAGTATAACTCTCAGTTTGTTACTTATAGGAGCCGGGGAGCTGTTTTTT	CASSITLSLLLIGAGELFF
TRBV7-9	TRBD2	-	TRBJ2-5	TGTGCCAGCAGCTTTATCATCGGTCGCGGGGGTGAGACCCAGTACTTC	CASSFIIGRGGETQYF
TRBV1	-	-	TRBJ2-5	TGCACCAGCAGCCAAGACGGGACCCAAGTTAAGGAGACCCAGTACTTC	CTSSQDGTQVKETQYF
TRBV10-3	-	few	TRBJ2-1	TGTGCCATCAGTGAGAAGGGAGTAGCAGGGGGAGGTTACAATGAGCAGTTCTTC	CAISEKGVAGGGYNEQFF
TRBV12-2	-	-	TRBJ2-3	TGTGCAAGTCGCTTAGTGTTTGTGGCGGGACAGGGAACAGATACGCAGTATTTT	CASRLVFVAGQGTDTQYF
TRBV6-5	-	-	TRBJ1-2	TGTGCCAGCAGTTACGGCCGGGGCCTCCTTGACTATGGCTACACCTTC	CASSYGRGLLDYGYTF
TRBV5-1	-	-	TRBJ2-7	TGCGCCAGCAGCTTAAGGACAGACTACGAGCAGTACTTC	CASSLRTDYEQYF
TRBV11-2	-	-	TRBJ2-5	TGTGCCAGCAGCCGCCGCGAGCCTGACCAGACCCAGTACTTC	CASSRREPDQTQYF
TRBV4-1	TRBD2	-	TRBJ2-1	TGCGCCAGCAGCCAACAGACTAGCGGAGTTTCCTACAATGAGCAGTTCTTC	CASSQQTSGVSYNEQFF